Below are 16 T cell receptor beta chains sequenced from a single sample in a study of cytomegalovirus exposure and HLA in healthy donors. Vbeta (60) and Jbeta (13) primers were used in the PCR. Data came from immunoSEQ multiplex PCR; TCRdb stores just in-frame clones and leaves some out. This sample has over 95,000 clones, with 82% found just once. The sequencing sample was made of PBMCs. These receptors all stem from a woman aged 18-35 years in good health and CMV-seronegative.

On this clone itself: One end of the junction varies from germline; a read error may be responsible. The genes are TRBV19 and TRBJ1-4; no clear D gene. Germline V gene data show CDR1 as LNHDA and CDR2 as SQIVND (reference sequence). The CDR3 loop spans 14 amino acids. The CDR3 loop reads CASSIGRPNERLFF. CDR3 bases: TGTGCCAGTAGTATAGGGCGGCCTAATGAAAGACTGTTTTTT.

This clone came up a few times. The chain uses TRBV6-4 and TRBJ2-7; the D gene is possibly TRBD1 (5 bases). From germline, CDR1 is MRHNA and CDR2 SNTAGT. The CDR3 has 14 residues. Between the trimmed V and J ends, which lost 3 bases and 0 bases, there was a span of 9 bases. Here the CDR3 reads CASSEGADSYEQYF. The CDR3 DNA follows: TGTGCCAGCAGTGAAGGGGCTGACTCCTACGAGCAGTACTTC.

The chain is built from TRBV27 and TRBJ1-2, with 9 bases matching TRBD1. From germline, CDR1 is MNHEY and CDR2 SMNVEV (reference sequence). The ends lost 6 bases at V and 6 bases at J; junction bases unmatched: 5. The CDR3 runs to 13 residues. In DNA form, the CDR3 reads TGTGCCAGCAGCCGGGGACAGGGCAATGGCTACACCTTC. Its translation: CASSRGQGNGYTF.

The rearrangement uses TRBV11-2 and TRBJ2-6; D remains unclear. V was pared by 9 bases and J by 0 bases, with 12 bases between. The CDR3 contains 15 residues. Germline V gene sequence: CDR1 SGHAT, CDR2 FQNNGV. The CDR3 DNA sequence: TGTGCCAGTACGAGCATATACTCTGGGGCCAACGTCCTGACTTTC. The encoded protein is CASTSIYSGANVLTF.

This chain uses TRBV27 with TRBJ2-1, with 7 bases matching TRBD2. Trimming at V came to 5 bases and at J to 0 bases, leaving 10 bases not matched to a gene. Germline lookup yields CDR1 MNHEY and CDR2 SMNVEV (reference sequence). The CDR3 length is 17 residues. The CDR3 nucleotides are TGTGCCAGCAGTCCCCCGGGACTATCCAGCTCCTACAATGAGCAGTTCTTC. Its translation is CASSPPGLSSSYNEQFF.

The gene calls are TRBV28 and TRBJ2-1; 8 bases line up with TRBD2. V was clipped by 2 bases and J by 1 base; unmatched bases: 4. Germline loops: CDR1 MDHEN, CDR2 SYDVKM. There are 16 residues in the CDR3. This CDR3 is CASSLGASGSYNEQFF. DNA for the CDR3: TGTGCCAGCAGTTTAGGAGCTAGCGGGTCCTACAATGAGCAGTTCTTC.

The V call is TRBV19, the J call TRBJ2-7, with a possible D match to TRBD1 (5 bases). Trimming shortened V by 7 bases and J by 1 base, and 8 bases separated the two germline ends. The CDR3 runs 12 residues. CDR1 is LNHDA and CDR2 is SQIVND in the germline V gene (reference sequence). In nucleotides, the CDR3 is TGTGCCAGTAACGGACAATCCTACGAGCAGTACTTC. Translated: CASNGQSYEQYF.

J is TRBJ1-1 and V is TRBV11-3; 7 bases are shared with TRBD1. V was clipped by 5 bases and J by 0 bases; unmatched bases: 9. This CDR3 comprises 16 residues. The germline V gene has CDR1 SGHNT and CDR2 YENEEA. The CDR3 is CASSPEGQLMNTEAFF. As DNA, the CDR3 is TGTGCCAGCAGCCCCGAGGGACAGCTTATGAACACTGAAGCTTTCTTT. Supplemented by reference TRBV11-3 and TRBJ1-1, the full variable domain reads EAGVVQSPRYKIIEKKQPVAFWCNPISGHNTLYWYLQNLGQGPELLIRYENEEAVDDSQLPKDRFSAERLKGVDSTLKIQPAELGDSAVYLCASSPEGQLMNTEAFFGQGTRLTVV.

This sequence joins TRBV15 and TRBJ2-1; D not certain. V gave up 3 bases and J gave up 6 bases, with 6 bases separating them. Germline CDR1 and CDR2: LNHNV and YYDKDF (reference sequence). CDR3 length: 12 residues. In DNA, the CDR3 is TGTGCCACCAGCAGTTCGGGCAATGAGCAGTTCTTC. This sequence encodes CATSSSGNEQFF.

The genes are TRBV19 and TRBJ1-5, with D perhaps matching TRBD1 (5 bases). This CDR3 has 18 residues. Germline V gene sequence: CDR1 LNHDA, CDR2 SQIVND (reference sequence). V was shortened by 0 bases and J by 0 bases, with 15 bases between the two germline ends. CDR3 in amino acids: CASSIEGRASNSNQPQHF. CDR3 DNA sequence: TGTGCCAGTAGTATAGAGGGCAGGGCGTCAAATAGCAATCAGCCCCAGCATTTT.

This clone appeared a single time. The CDR3 nucleotides read TGTGCCAGCAGTTCCCATGGGGCGAGCGGGAGGGCCGGTACGCAGTATTTT. The encoded protein is CASSSHGASGRAGTQYF. The V gene is TRBV28, the J gene TRBJ2-3; 10 bases are shared with TRBD2. Germline loops: CDR1 MDHEN, CDR2 SYDVKM. The V segment lost 4 bases and the J segment 8 bases; nucleotides outside the gene matches: 15. CDR3 length: 17 amino acids.

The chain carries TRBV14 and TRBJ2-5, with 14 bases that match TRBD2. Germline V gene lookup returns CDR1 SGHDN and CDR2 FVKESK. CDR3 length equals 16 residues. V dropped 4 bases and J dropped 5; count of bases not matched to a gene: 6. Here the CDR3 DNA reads TGTGCCAGCAGCCCGGGACTAGCGGGAGCAGAGGAGACCCAGTACTTC. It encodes CASSPGLAGAEETQYF.

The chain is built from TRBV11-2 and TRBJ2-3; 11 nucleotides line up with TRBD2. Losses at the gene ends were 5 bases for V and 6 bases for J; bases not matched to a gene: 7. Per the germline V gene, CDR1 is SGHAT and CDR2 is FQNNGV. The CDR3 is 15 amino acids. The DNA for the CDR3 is TGTGCCAGCAGCAGGACTAGCGGGCCTCGGGATACGCAGTATTTT. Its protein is CASSRTSGPRDTQYF.

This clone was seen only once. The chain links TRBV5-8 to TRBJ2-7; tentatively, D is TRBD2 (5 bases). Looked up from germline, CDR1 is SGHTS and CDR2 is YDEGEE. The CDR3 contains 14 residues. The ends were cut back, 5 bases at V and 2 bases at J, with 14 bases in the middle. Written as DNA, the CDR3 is TGTGCCAGCAGATCCTGGAGGCCGCCCTACGAGCAGTACTTC. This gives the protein CASRSWRPPYEQYF. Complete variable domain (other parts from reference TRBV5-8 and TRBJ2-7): EAGVTQSPTHLIKTRGQQATLRCSPISGHTSVYWYQQALGLGLQFLLWYDEGEERNRGNFPPRFSGRQFPNYSSELNVNALELEDSALYLCASRSWRPPYEQYFGPGTRLTVT.

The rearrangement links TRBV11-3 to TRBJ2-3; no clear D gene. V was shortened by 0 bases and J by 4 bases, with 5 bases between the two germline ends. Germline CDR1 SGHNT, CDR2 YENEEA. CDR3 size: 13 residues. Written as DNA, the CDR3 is TGTGCCAGCAGCTTAGAGTCCGCAGATACGCAGTATTTT. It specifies CASSLESADTQYF.

The CDR3 region has the DNA TGTGCCAGCAGTGAAAGAAGGGGACTACCTAGCGGAGGGGAGTTCTTC. Protein sequence: CASSERRGLPSGGEFF. The chain employs TRBV2 and TRBJ2-1; 7 bases agree with TRBD2. The CDR3 totals 16 residues. J gave up 14 bases and V 2 bases, and 18 bases lay outside the gene matches. Per germline, CDR1 SNHLY and CDR2 FYNNEI.